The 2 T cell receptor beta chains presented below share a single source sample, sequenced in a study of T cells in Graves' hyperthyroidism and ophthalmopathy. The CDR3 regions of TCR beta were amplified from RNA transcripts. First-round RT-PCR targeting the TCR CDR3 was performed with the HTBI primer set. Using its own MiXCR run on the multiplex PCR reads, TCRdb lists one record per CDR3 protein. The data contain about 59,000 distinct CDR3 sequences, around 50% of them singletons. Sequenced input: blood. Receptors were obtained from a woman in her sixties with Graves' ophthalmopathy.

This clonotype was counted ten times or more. DNA of the CDR3: TGCGCCAGCAGCCAAGATCAAAGGGCAGTTAATGAAAAACTGTTTTTT. Translation gives CASSQDQRAVNEKLFF. This chain joins TRBV4-3 and TRBJ1-4; D is unclear. The germline V gene encodes CDR1 LGHNA and CDR2 YSLEER. V shed 0 bases and J shed 4 bases, with 12 bases lying between them. The CDR3 totals 16 residues.

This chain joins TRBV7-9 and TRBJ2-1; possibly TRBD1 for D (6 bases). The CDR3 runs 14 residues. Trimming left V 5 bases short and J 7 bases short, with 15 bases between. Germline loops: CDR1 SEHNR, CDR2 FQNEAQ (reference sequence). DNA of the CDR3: TGTGCCAGCAGCCCAGGGGAAACCGAGAATGAGCAGTTCTTC. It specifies CASSPGETENEQFF.